Listed here are 16 T cell receptor beta chains from one sample, sequenced in a study of neurological immune-mediated disorders. TCRdb reprocessed the 5' RACE reads via MiXCR and lists one record per CDR3 protein. The sample yields fewer than 30,000 distinct CDR3 sequences, roughly 13% seen once. Specimen: PBMCs. The receptors shown here come from a woman in her forties with HTLV-1-associated myelopathy (HAM/TSP).

With respect to this clonotype: An end of the junction does not agree with germline; a read error may underlie this. The rearrangement uses TRBV9 and TRBJ2-2; D possibly uses TRBD1 or TRBD2 (5 bases each). CDR1 and CDR2 (germline): SGDLS, YYNGEE. The CDR3 runs 14 residues. The CDR3 loop reads CASSSRLGAGALFF. In DNA form, the CDR3 reads TGTGCCAGCAGCTCCAGGCTGGGAGCCGGGGCGCTGTTTTTT.

Ten or more counts support this clonotype. The gene calls are TRBV4-2 and TRBJ1-6; D unresolved. The CDR3 has 13 residues. V was trimmed by 0 bases and J by 9 bases, leaving 6 bases between them. Germline lookup yields CDR1 LGHNA and CDR2 YNFKEQ. The CDR3 nucleotides are TGTGCCAGCAGCCAAGAGCCGACTTCACCCCTCCACTTT. As protein: CASSQEPTSPLHF.

This clonotype has at least ten counts. This sequence joins TRBV5-1 and TRBJ1-2, with TRBD1 matching over 9 bases. Germline values: CDR1 SGHRS, CDR2 YFSETQ. The J segment lost 6 bases and the V segment lost 5 bases, leaving 5 bases of the junction unmatched. This CDR3 is 13 amino acids long. Here the CDR3 DNA reads TGCGCCAGCAGATCCAGGACAGGGGATGGCTACACCTTC. Translating gives CASRSRTGDGYTF.

This clonotype showed up many times. The J gene is TRBJ2-7, the V gene TRBV5-1; possibly TRBD1 for D (6 bases). V was trimmed by 2 bases and J by 1 base, leaving 10 bases between them. This CDR3 has 14 amino acids. Per germline, CDR1 SGHRS and CDR2 YFSETQ. CDR3 DNA: TGCGCCAGCAGCTTACAGGGAGCGTCCTACGAGCAGTACTTC. The encoded protein is CASSLQGASYEQYF.

This clonotype was observed at least ten times. The gene calls are TRBV5-1 and TRBJ1-6; D not certain. Germline V gene sequence: CDR1 SGHRS, CDR2 YFSETQ. V was clipped by 1 base and J by 5 bases, with 7 bases between them. This CDR3 comprises 14 residues. This chain's CDR3 is CASSLSSDNSPLHF. The CDR3 DNA follows: TGCGCCAGCAGCTTGTCGTCAGATAATTCACCCCTCCACTTT.

As concerns this clonotype: A junction end diverges from the germline sequence, so it may reflect a read error. The CDR3: CASSVEGSGLQEAQYF. The CDR3 DNA reads TGTGCCAGCAGCGTAGAAGGGTCAGGGTTGCAAGAGGCCCAGTACTTC. This chain connects TRBV9 to TRBJ2-5; the D gene is possibly TRBD1 (5 bases). CDR3 length: 16 amino acids. The germline gives CDR1 SGDLS, CDR2 YYNGEE.

Many counts were recorded for this clonotype. The chain recombines TRBV12-3 or TRBV12-4 with TRBJ2-2, with D maybe TRBD1 (6 bases). This CDR3 is 19 amino acids long. Trimming stripped 7 bases from V and 0 bases from J, with 24 bases between. The CDR3 nucleotides are TGTGCCAGCACGCTCCGTGGACAGAGGCCTTTATCGAACACCGGGGAGCTGTTTTTT. This gives the protein CASTLRGQRPLSNTGELFF.

For this clonotype: The junction departs from the called germline gene at one end, perhaps through a read error. V gene TRBV12-3 or TRBV12-4 combines with J gene TRBJ2-3, with TRBD2 matching 9 bases. This CDR3 is 15 amino acids long. DNA for the CDR3: TGTGCTAGCAGTCCCGCGGGGGGGTCGGCAGTTACGCAGTATTTT. As protein: CASSPAGGSAVTQYF.

This clonotype showed up many times. The genes are TRBV7-2 and TRBJ2-3, with D unresolved. The CDR3 consists of 12 residues. Between the trimmed V and J ends, which lost 4 bases and 8 bases, there was a span of 10 bases. CDR1 and CDR2 (germline): SGHTA, FQGNSA. In DNA, the CDR3 is TGTGCCAGCAGCTCGCGATTTGGTACGCAGTATTTT. Its protein product is CASSSRFGTQYF.

This clonotype was detected ten times or more. The chain combines TRBV7-2 with TRBJ1-5; unclear D gene. CDR3 length: 14 amino acids. V gave up 0 bases and J gave up 10 bases, with 13 bases separating them. Germline values: CDR1 SGHTA, CDR2 FQGNSA. CDR3 amino acids: CASSLAGSNTPQHF. In DNA form, the CDR3 reads TGTGCCAGCAGCTTAGCAGGTTCTAATACTCCCCAGCATTTT. Full variable domain (missing parts from reference TRBV7-2 and TRBJ1-5): GAGVSQSPSNKVTEKGKDVELRCDPISGHTALYWYRQSLGQGLEFLIYFQGNSAPDKSGLPSDRFSAERTGGSVSTLTIQRTQQEDSAVYLCASSLAGSNTPQHFGDGTRLSIL.

This clonotype was seen many times. V usage is TRBV5-1 and J usage is TRBJ2-5; 8 bases line up with TRBD2. Trimming removed 0 bases from V and 7 bases from J; junction bases left unmatched: 5. This CDR3 region has 14 residues. Germline V gene data show CDR1 as SGHRS and CDR2 as YFSETQ. The CDR3 bases are TGCGCCAGCAGCTTGGGTTTAGCGGGGAGGACCCAGTACTTC. This gives the protein CASSLGLAGRTQYF.

This clonotype was recorded many times. The CDR3 reads CASSRETLGTEAFF. For the CDR3, the DNA is TGCGCCAGCAGCCGTGAAACTCTGGGCACTGAAGCTTTCTTT. This rearrangement joins TRBV5-1 to TRBJ1-1; no definite D call. The CDR3 totals 14 residues. From germline, CDR1 is SGHRS and CDR2 YFSETQ. The V and J ends lost 4 bases and 4 bases respectively, with 14 bases between them.

This clonotype was detected many times. The V gene is TRBV21-1, the J gene TRBJ2-3; TRBD2 reflects the table's D call only, with no check against the DNA. TRBV21-1 is a documented pseudogene. This CDR3 has 18 residues. The CDR3 DNA is TGTGCCAGCAGCCACGGCGGGGGGCTCCATGTTGTCACAGATACGCAGTATTTT. The encoded protein is CASSHGGGLHVVTDTQYF.

This clonotype was picked up many times. V usage is TRBV6-5 and J usage is TRBJ2-7, with D possibly being TRBD2 (6 bases). The CDR3 loop spans 13 amino acids. Trimming shortened V by 8 bases and J by 6 bases, and 17 bases separated the two germline ends. Germline V gene data show CDR1 as MNHEY and CDR2 as SVGAGI. This CDR3 is CASSNRRGSEQYF. In DNA form, the CDR3 reads TGTGCCAGCTCAAATAGGCGGGGAAGCGAGCAGTACTTC.

This clonotype was detected many times. This sequence joins TRBV20-1 and TRBJ2-3; 7 nucleotides align to TRBD2. The V and J ends lost 0 bases and 3 bases, in that order; junction bases with no gene match: 6. CDR1 and CDR2 from the germline V gene are DFQATT and SNEGSKA (reference sequence). This CDR3 is built from 15 residues. The CDR3 DNA reads TGCAGTGCTAGAGATCTGGGCGGGGGTACAGATACGCAGTATTTT. It yields the protein CSARDLGGGTDTQYF.

This clonotype has at least ten counts. The chain couples TRBV24-1 to TRBJ1-1; D is ambiguous. Trimming cost V 5 bases and J 7 bases, with 13 bases left between them. There are 13 residues in the CDR3. The germline V gene has CDR1 KGHDR and CDR2 SFDVKD. DNA of the CDR3: TGTGCCACCAGTGCCGAAGTAAAAGGTGAAGCTTTCTTT. Its translation is CATSAEVKGEAFF.